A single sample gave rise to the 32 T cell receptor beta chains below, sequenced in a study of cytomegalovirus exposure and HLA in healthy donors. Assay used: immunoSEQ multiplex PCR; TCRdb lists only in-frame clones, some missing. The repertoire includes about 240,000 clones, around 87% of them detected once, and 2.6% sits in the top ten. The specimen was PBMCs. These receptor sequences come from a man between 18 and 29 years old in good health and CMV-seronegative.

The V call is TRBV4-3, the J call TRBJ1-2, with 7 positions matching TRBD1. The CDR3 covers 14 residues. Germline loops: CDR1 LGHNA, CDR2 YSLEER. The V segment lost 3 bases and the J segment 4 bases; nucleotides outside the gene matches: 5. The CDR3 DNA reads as TGCGCCAGCAGCCAGGGACAGAACATCTATGGCTACACCTTC. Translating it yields CASSQGQNIYGYTF.

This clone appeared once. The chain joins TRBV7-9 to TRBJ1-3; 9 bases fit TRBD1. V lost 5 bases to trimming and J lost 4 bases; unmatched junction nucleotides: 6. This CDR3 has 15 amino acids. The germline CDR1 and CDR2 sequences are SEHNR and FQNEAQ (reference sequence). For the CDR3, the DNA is TGTGCCAGCAGCGCCGGGACAGGGTCGGGAAACACCATATATTTT. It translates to CASSAGTGSGNTIYF.

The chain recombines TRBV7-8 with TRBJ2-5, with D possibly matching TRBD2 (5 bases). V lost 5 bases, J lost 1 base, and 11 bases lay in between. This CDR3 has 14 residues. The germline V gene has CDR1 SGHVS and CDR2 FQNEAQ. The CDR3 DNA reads TGTGCCAGCAGCCCTCACAGCGGCCAAGAGACCCAGTACTTC. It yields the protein CASSPHSGQETQYF.

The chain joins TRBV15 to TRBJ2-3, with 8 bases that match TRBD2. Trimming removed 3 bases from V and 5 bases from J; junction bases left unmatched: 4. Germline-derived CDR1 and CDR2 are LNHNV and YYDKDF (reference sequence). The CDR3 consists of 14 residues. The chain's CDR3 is CATSSGRAGDTQYF. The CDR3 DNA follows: TGTGCCACCAGCAGCGGGAGGGCGGGAGATACGCAGTATTTT.

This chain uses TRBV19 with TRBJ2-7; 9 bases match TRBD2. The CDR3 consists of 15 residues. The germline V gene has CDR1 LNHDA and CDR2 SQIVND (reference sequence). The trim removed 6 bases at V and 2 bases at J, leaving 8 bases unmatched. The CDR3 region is CASSVRLAATYEQYF. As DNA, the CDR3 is TGTGCCAGTAGCGTACGACTAGCGGCAACCTACGAGCAGTACTTC.

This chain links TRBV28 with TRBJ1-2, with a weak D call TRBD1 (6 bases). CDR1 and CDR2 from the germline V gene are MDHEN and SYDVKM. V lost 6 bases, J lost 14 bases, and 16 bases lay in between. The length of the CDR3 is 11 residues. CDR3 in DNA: TGTGCCAGCAGCTCTGACAGGAGAGGAACCTTC. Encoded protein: CASSSDRRGTF.

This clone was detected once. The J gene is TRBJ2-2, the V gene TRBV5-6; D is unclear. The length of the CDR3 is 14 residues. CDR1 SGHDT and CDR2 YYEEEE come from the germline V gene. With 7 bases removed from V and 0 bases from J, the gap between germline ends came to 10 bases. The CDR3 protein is CASGFAANTGELFF. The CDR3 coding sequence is TGTGCCAGCGGTTTTGCGGCGAACACCGGGGAGCTGTTTTTT.

The CDR3: CASSLNNEQFF. CDR3 nucleotides: TGTGCCAGCAGCCTTAACAATGAGCAGTTCTTC. The chain carries TRBV7-6 and TRBJ2-1; D remains ambiguous. Trimming stripped 5 bases from V and 5 bases from J, with 4 bases between. CDR1 is SGHVS, CDR2 FNYEAQ, per germline. This CDR3 comprises 11 residues.

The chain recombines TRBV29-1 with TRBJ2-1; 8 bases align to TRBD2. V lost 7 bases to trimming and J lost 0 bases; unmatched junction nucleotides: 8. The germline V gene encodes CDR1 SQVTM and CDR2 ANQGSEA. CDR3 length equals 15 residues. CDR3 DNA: TGCAGCGCTAAAGCGGGAGAGGGCTCCTACAATGAGCAGTTCTTC. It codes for CSAKAGEGSYNEQFF.

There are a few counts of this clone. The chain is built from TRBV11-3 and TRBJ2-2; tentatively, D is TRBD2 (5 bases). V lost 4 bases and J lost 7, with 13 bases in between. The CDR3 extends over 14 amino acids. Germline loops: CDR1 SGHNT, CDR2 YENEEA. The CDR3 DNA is TGTGCCAGCAGCTCAAATAGCGCCTACGGGGAGCTGTTTTTT. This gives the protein CASSSNSAYGELFF.

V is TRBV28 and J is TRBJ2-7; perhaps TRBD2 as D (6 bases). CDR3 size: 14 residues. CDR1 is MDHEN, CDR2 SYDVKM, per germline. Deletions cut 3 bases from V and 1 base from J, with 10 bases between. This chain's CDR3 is CASSLGGYSYEQYF. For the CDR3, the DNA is TGTGCCAGCAGTTTGGGGGGTTATTCCTACGAGCAGTACTTC.

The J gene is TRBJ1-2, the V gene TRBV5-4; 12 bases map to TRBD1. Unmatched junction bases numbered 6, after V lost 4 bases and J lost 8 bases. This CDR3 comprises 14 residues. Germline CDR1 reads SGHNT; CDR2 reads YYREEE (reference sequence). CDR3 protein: CASSAGTGGWGYTF. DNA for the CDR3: TGTGCCAGCAGCGCTGGGACAGGGGGCTGGGGCTACACCTTC.

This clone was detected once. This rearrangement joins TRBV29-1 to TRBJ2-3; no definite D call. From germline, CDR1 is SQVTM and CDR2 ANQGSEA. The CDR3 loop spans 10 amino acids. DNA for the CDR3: TGCAGTCTCCGGACAGATACGCAGTATTTT. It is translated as CSLRTDTQYF.

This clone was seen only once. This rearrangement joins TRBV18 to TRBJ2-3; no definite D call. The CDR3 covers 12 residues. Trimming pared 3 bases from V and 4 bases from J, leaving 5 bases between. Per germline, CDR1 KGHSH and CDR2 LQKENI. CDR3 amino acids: CASSPWPDTQYF. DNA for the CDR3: TGTGCCAGCTCACCCTGGCCAGATACGCAGTATTTT.

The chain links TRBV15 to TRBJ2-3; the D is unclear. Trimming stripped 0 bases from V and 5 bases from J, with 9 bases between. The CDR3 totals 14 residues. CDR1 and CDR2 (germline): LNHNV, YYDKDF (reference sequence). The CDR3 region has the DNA TGTGCCACCAGCAGAGATGGAACGGGAGATACGCAGTATTTT. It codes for CATSRDGTGDTQYF.

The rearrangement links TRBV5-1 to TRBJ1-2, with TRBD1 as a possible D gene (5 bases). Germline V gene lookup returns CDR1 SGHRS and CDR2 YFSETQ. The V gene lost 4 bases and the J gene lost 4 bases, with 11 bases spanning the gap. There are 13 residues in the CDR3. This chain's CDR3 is CASSPAGSYGYTF. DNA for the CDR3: TGCGCCAGCAGCCCGGCAGGGTCCTATGGCTACACCTTC.

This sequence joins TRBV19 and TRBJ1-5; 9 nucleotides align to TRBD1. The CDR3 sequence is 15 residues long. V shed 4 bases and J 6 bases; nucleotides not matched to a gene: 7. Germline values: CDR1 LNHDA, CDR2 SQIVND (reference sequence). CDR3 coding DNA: TGTGCCAGTAGTAAGCCGGGACAGGGTTTTCAGCCCCAGCATTTT. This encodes CASSKPGQGFQPQHF. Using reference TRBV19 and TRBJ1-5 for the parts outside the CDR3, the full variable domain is DGGITQSPKYLFRKEGQNVTLSCEQNLNHDAMYWYRQDPGQGLRLIYYSQIVNDFQKGDIAEGYSVSREKKESFPLTVTSAQKNPTAFYLCASSKPGQGFQPQHFGDGTRLSIL.

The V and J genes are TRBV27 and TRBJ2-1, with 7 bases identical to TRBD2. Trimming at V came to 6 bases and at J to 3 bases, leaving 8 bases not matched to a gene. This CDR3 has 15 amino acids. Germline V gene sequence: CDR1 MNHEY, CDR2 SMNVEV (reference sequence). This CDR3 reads CASRREGGIYNEQFF. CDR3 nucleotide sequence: TGTGCCAGCAGGAGGGAGGGCGGGATCTACAATGAGCAGTTCTTC.

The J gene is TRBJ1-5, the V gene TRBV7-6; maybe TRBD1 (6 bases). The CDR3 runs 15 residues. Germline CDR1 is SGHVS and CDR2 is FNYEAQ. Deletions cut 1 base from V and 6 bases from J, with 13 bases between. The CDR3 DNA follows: TGTGCCAGCAGCTTAGAGCAGGGGATGAGTCAGCCCCAGCATTTT. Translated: CASSLEQGMSQPQHF.

In DNA, the CDR3 is TGTGCCAGCAGCCACAGGACAGGCATTCAGCCCCAGCATTTT. Translated, it gives CASSHRTGIQPQHF. V usage is TRBV5-8 and J usage is TRBJ1-5, with TRBD1 identical over 7 bases. V was pared by 4 bases and J by 6 bases, with 7 bases of the junction left unmatched. The CDR3 spans 14 residues. CDR1 is SGHTS, CDR2 YDEGEE, per germline.

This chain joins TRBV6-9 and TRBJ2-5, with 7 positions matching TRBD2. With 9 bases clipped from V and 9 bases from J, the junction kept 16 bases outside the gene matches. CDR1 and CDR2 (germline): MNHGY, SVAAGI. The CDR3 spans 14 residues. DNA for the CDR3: TGTGCCAGAGGGAAGCGGGGCCCGGTCAGGGCCCAGTACTTC. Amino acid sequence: CARGKRGPVRAQYF.

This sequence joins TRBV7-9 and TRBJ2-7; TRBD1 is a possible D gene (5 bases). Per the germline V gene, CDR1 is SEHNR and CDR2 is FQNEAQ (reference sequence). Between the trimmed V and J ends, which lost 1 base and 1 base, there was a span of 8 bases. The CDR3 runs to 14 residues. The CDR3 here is CASSLVRQSYEQYF. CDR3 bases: TGTGCCAGCAGCTTAGTTAGACAGTCCTACGAGCAGTACTTC.

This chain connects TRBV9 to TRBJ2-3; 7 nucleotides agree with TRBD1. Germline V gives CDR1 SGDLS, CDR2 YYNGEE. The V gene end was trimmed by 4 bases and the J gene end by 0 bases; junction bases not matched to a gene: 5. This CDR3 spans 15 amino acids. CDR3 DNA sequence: TGTGCCAGCAGCATTGACAGGGCCAGCACAGATACGCAGTATTTT. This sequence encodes CASSIDRASTDTQYF.

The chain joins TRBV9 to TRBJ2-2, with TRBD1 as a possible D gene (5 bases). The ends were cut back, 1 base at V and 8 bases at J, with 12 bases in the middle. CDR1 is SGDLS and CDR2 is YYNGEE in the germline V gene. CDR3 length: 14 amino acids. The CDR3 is CASSVTPDMGELFF. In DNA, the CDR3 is TGTGCCAGCAGCGTAACCCCGGACATGGGGGAGCTGTTTTTT.

The CDR3 DNA reads TGTGCCAGCTCACCACGAGGGGGTCAAGAGACCCAGTACTTC. It is translated as CASSPRGGQETQYF. The rearrangement uses TRBV18 and TRBJ2-5; D might be TRBD1 (6 bases). The CDR3 runs to 14 residues. Trimming cost V 1 base and J 2 bases, with 8 bases left between them. Germline V CDR1 and CDR2: KGHSH, LQKENI.

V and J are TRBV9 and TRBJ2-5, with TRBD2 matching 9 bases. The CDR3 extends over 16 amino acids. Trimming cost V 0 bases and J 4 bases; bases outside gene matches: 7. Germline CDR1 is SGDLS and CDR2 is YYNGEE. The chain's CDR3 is CASSVGSSGSRETQYF. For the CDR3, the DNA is TGTGCCAGCAGCGTAGGTAGTAGCGGGAGTCGAGAGACCCAGTACTTC. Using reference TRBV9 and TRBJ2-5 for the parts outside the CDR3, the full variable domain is DSGVTQTPKHLITATGQRVTLRCSPRSGDLSVYWYQQSLDQGLQFLIQYYNGEERAKGNILERFSAQQFPDLHSELNLSSLELGDSALYFCASSVGSSGSRETQYFGPGTRLLVL.

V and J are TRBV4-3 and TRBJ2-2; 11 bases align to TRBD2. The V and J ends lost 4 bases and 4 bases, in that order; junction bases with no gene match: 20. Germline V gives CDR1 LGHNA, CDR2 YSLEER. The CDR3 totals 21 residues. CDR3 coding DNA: TGCGCCAGCAGCCTACTCACCGGGACTAGCGGTACGACGGGCCCCACCGGGGAGCTGTTTTTT. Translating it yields CASSLLTGTSGTTGPTGELFF.

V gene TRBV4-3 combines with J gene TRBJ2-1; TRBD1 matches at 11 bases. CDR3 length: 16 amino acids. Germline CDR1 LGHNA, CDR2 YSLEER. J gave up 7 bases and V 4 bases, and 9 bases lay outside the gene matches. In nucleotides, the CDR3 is TGCGCCAGCAGCCCGCACCGGGACAGGGGGATAAATGAGCAGTTCTTC. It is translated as CASSPHRDRGINEQFF.

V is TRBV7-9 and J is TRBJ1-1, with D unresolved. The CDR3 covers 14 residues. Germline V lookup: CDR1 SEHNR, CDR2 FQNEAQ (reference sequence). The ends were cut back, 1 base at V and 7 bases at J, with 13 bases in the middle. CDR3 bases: TGTGCCAGCAGCTTAGGGCACGGTAGCCATGAAGCTTTCTTT. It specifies CASSLGHGSHEAFF.

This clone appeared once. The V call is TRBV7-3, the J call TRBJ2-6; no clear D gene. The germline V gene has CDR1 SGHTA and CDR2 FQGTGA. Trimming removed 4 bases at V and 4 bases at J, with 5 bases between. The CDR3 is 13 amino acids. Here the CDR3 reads CASSSIGANVLTF. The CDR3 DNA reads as TGTGCCAGCAGCTCTATAGGGGCCAACGTCCTGACTTTC.

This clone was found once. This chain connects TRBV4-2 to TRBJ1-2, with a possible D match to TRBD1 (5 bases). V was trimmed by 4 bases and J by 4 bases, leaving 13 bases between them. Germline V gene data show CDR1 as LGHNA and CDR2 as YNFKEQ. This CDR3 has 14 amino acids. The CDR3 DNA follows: TGTGCCAGCAGCCCGCGCCAGGGCTTCTATGGCTACACCTTC. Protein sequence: CASSPRQGFYGYTF.

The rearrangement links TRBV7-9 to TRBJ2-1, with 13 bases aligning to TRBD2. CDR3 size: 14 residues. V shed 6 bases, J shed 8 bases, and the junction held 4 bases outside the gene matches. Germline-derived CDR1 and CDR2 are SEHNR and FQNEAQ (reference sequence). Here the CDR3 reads CASRQGLAGYEQFF. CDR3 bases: TGTGCCAGCAGACAGGGACTAGCGGGATATGAGCAGTTCTTC.